Below, 27 T cell receptor beta chains from the same sample are listed, as sequenced in a study of PD-1 blockade in classical Hodgkin lymphoma (dated by TCRdb to about 2020). Receptor amplification or capture employed the immunoSEQ multiplex PCR assay. Imported from immuneACCESS, the table was reduced by TCRdb to in-frame sequences with V and J called. These copies leave out some clones; in studies compared against another copy, an unresolved V gene accounts for under half, and the cause of the remainder is not known. In this sample the table shows 25,000 to 35,000 clones, less than 75% of which occur a single time. The ten biggest clones cover approximately 4% of the sample. The time point label on this specimen signifies: cycle 4 day 1 (C4D1), after about 6 weeks of nivolumab. Every trial patient had relapsed following autologous stem cell transplantation, and prior brentuximab vedotin exposure was what differed among cohorts A, B and C.

The sequences come from peripheral blood mononuclear cells (PBMCs), collected before the fourth cycle of nivolumab. The receptors here all came from a human donor with classical Hodgkin lymphoma.

This clone has more than one count but fewer than ten. The junction does not match germline at one end; this may be a read error. Within the sample, other DNA sequences also encode this same CDR3. The chain employs TRBV19 and TRBJ1-1; a weak D match, TRBD1 (6 bases). CDR1 is LNHDA, CDR2 SQIVND, per germline (reference sequence). The CDR3 spans 12 residues. The CDR3 sequence is CASSRGGTEAFF. CDR3 DNA: TGTGCCAGCAGTAGAGGGGGCACTGAAGCTTTCTTT.

This clone was detected only a few times. The DNA of the CDR3 is TGTGCCAGTATGGAGACAGGACTTATCAATCAGCCCCAGCATTTT. It is translated as CASMETGLINQPQHF. The J gene is TRBJ1-5, the V gene TRBV19, with D possibly being TRBD1 (6 bases). V dropped 7 bases and J dropped 3 bases, with 16 bases sitting between them. Germline-derived CDR1 and CDR2 are LNHDA and SQIVND (reference sequence). The CDR3 totals 15 residues.

The chain recombines TRBV5-5 with TRBJ2-2; D uncertain. V lost 2 bases to trimming and J lost 2 bases, with 1 base between them. Per the germline V gene, CDR1 is SGHKS and CDR2 is YYEKEE (reference sequence). This CDR3 has 12 amino acids. This chain's CDR3 is CASSLNTGELFF. The CDR3 DNA reads as TGTGCCAGCAGCTTAAACACCGGGGAGCTGTTTTTT.

The chain is built from TRBV10-1 and TRBJ1-4; D ambiguous. V was shortened by 11 bases and J by 5 bases, with 15 bases between the two germline ends. The CDR3 spans 13 residues. Germline V gene sequence: CDR1 WNHNN, CDR2 SYGVQD (reference sequence). This chain's CDR3 is CAPEGDGNEKLFF. The DNA for the CDR3 is TGCGCCCCTGAAGGAGACGGAAATGAAAAACTGTTTTTT.

The chain is built from TRBV7-3 and TRBJ2-2; 7 bases line up with TRBD2. Germline V gene lookup returns CDR1 SGHTA and CDR2 FQGTGA. V lost 8 bases to trimming and J lost 5 bases; unmatched junction nucleotides: 5. The CDR3 runs 13 residues. The CDR3 DNA sequence: TGTGCCAGCGGGAGGGCTGGGACCGGGGAGCTGTTTTTT. Translated: CASGRAGTGELFF.

This clone appeared a single time. This chain links TRBV5-1 with TRBJ2-7; D may correspond to TRBD1 or TRBD2 (6 bases each). This CDR3 has 17 residues. Germline values: CDR1 SGHRS, CDR2 YFSETQ. The germline V and J ends were trimmed by 0 bases and 0 bases, with 16 bases remaining between them. The CDR3 DNA follows: TGCGCCAGCAGCTTGGGGTCACGGGGGCCCCTCTCCTACGAGCAGTACTTC. Translating it yields CASSLGSRGPLSYEQYF.

This chain joins TRBV18 and TRBJ1-1; D uncertain. Germline CDR1 and CDR2: KGHSH and LQKENI. There are 15 residues in the CDR3. V was clipped by 6 bases and J by 6 bases, with 20 bases between them. CDR3 sequence (DNA): TGTGCCAGCTCCCAAAGGCTTCATGAGGGCCCTGAAGCTTTCTTT. Its protein product is CASSQRLHEGPEAFF.

The chain combines TRBV5-6 with TRBJ1-6; D uncertain. The V and J ends lost 1 base and 14 bases respectively, with 16 bases between them. The germline V gene has CDR1 SGHDT and CDR2 YYEEEE. The CDR3 spans 14 residues. DNA of the CDR3: TGTGCCAGCAGCTTGCAGTACAGTCCTCTAACCCTCCACTTT. Translating gives CASSLQYSPLTLHF. The whole variable domain, remainder taken from reference TRBV5-6 and TRBJ1-6, is DAGVTQSPTHLIKTRGQQVTLRCSPKSGHDTVSWYQQALGQGPQFIFQYYEEEERQRGNFPDRFSGHQFPNYSSELNVNALLLGDSALYLCASSLQYSPLTLHFGNGTRLTVT.

The chain has TRBV30 and TRBJ2-2; D not resolved. Trimming pared 3 bases from V and 4 bases from J, leaving 6 bases between. Germline V gene sequence: CDR1 GTSNPN, CDR2 SVGIG (reference sequence). The CDR3 has 12 residues. In DNA, the CDR3 is TGTGCCTGGAGCTCTCGCACCGGGGAGCTGTTTTTT. The encoded protein is CAWSSRTGELFF.

The V call is TRBV5-4, the J call TRBJ2-3, with 7 bases lining up with TRBD2. V trimming: 0 bases; J trimming: 2 bases; junction bases outside the gene matches: 6. The CDR3 loop spans 16 amino acids. Looked up from germline, CDR1 is SGHNT and CDR2 is YYREEE (reference sequence). The CDR3 region is CASSLAGRANTDTQYF. The CDR3 nucleotides are TGTGCCAGCAGCTTGGCGGGGAGGGCCAACACAGATACGCAGTATTTT. The full variable domain, its missing parts supplied by reference TRBV5-4 and TRBJ2-3, is ETGVTQSPTHLIKTRGQQVTLRCSSQSGHNTVSWYQQALGQGPQFIFQYYREEENGRGNFPPRFSGLQFPNYSSELNVNALELDDSALYLCASSLAGRANTDTQYFGPGTRLTVL.

The chain has TRBV19 and TRBJ1-2; 12 nucleotides match TRBD1. This CDR3 region has 16 residues. From germline, CDR1 is LNHDA and CDR2 SQIVND (reference sequence). Losses at the gene ends were 1 base for V and 4 bases for J; bases not matched to a gene: 4. The CDR3: CASSIGGTGGVYGYTF. In DNA, the CDR3 is TGTGCCAGTAGTATAGGGGGGACAGGGGGCGTCTATGGCTACACCTTC.

This clone is labeled medium-sized. J is TRBJ2-7 and V is TRBV7-8, with TRBD1 matching over 8 bases. The CDR3 has 16 amino acids. With V trimmed by 5 bases and J by 0 bases, 9 bases remained unmatched. Germline CDR1 reads SGHVS; CDR2 reads FQNEAQ. The CDR3 sequence: CASSRRGQAPSYEQYF. CDR3 in DNA: TGTGCCAGCAGCCGACGGGGACAGGCACCCTCCTACGAGCAGTACTTC.

The chain recombines TRBV4-1 with TRBJ2-5, with D tentatively TRBD1 or TRBD2 (5 bases each). V gave up 1 base and J gave up 4 bases, with 22 bases separating them. Per germline, CDR1 MGHRA and CDR2 YSYEKL. This CDR3 spans 18 amino acids. The CDR3 sequence: CASSQVLFEGLDTETQYF. CDR3 coding DNA: TGCGCCAGCAGCCAAGTTTTGTTTGAGGGGTTAGACACAGAGACCCAGTACTTC.

The CDR3 reads CASSQDSEASEAFF. The DNA for the CDR3 is TGCGCCAGCAGCCAAGATTCTGAGGCCAGTGAAGCTTTCTTT. This chain uses TRBV4-1 with TRBJ1-1; D gene uncertain. Germline CDR1 is MGHRA and CDR2 is YSYEKL. The germline V and J ends were trimmed by 0 bases and 7 bases, with 12 bases remaining between them. The CDR3 is made up of 14 amino acids.

This chain joins TRBV6-5 and TRBJ2-7; 10 bases agree with TRBD2. V trimming: 6 bases; J trimming: 6 bases; junction bases outside the gene matches: 2. From germline, CDR1 is MNHEY and CDR2 SVGAGI. This CDR3 contains 12 residues. The chain's CDR3 is CASRVAGGEQYF. In DNA form, the CDR3 reads TGTGCCAGCAGAGTAGCGGGAGGCGAGCAGTACTTC.

This clone was counted a few times. The rearrangement links TRBV28 to TRBJ1-2; D is perhaps TRBD1 (6 bases). With 3 bases removed from V and 2 bases from J, the gap between germline ends came to 10 bases. Germline CDR1 and CDR2: MDHEN and SYDVKM. The length of the CDR3 is 14 residues. CDR3 in amino acids: CASSFTGQNYGYTF. Here the CDR3 DNA reads TGTGCCAGCAGTTTTACGGGACAAAACTATGGCTACACCTTC.

V is TRBV11-2 and J is TRBJ2-7, with TRBD2 matching 8 bases. The CDR3 has 14 residues. Germline lookup yields CDR1 SGHAT and CDR2 FQNNGV. J gave up 2 bases and V 6 bases, and 6 bases lay outside the gene matches. The CDR3 sequence: CASRGQAGAYEQYF. The CDR3, as DNA: TGTGCCAGCAGGGGGCAAGCGGGGGCCTACGAGCAGTACTTC.

The chain joins TRBV28 to TRBJ2-6; maybe TRBD2 (6 bases). CDR1 is MDHEN and CDR2 is SYDVKM in the germline V gene. The CDR3 runs 16 residues. Trimming cost V 6 bases and J 0 bases, with 12 bases left between them. The CDR3 DNA follows: TGTGCCAGCAGCGGGGGTCGGGTCTCTGGGGCCAACGTCCTGACTTTC. Translation gives CASSGGRVSGANVLTF.

This chain links TRBV27 with TRBJ1-2; the D gene is possibly TRBD1 (5 bases). This CDR3 is built from 13 residues. Germline CDR1 is MNHEY and CDR2 is SMNVEV (reference sequence). Trimming left V 5 bases short and J 1 base short, with 8 bases between. CDR3: CASSTTDNYGYTF. In DNA form, the CDR3 reads TGTGCCAGCAGTACGACAGATAACTATGGCTACACCTTC.

The chain combines TRBV15 with TRBJ1-1; 8 positions match TRBD1. Germline V gene lookup returns CDR1 LNHNV and CDR2 YYDKDF (reference sequence). The trim removed 4 bases at V and 5 bases at J, leaving 6 bases unmatched. The CDR3 has 14 residues. Written as DNA, the CDR3 is TGTGCCACCAGCACCCCGGACAGGGAGACTGAAGCTTTCTTT. Translation gives CATSTPDRETEAFF.

The rearrangement uses TRBV2 and TRBJ2-3; no firm D call. The CDR3 has 13 residues. CDR1 SNHLY and CDR2 FYNNEI come from the germline V gene. Trimming pared 8 bases from V and 13 bases from J, leaving 22 bases between. CDR3 sequence: CASRISSGAPKYF. CDR3 bases: TGTGCCAGCCGTATATCCTCCGGAGCCCCGAAGTATTTT.

The chain joins TRBV10-2 to TRBJ2-1; unclear D gene. Trimming shortened V by 3 bases and J by 5 bases, and 11 bases separated the two germline ends. This CDR3 region has 14 residues. CDR1 is WSHSY and CDR2 is SAAADI in the germline V gene. The CDR3 sequence: CASSEWVTDNEQFF. CDR3 DNA: TGCGCCAGCAGTGAATGGGTTACAGACAATGAGCAGTTCTTC.

Only a few counts were recorded for this clone. J is TRBJ1-1 and V is TRBV6-5; D is perhaps TRBD1 (5 bases). The germline V gene has CDR1 MNHEY and CDR2 SVGAGI. The CDR3 covers 13 residues. Trimming took off 2 bases at V and 5 bases at J, with 9 bases between the two ends. The CDR3 region has the DNA TGTGCCAGCAGTTACGCAGGGTTGACTGAAGCTTTCTTT. Amino acids: CASSYAGLTEAFF.

This clone was found once. This chain connects TRBV4-3 to TRBJ1-5, with D tentatively TRBD1 (5 bases). This CDR3 is built from 15 residues. Between the trimmed V and J ends, which lost 0 bases and 6 bases, there was a span of 12 bases. Germline V gene sequence: CDR1 LGHNA, CDR2 YSLEER. In DNA form, the CDR3 reads TGCGCCAGCAGCCAAGATTCTGGGGGACGTCAGCCCCAGCATTTT. It specifies CASSQDSGGRQPQHF.

There are a few counts of this clone. The chain has TRBV9 and TRBJ1-6; D possibly corresponds to TRBD1 (6 bases). CDR3 length: 15 residues. V lost 3 bases and J 9 bases, leaving 16 bases between the germline ends. Germline CDR1 reads SGDLS; CDR2 reads YYNGEE. CDR3 in DNA: TGTGCCAGCAGCGGCCTAACAGGGTCACGTTCACCCCTCCACTTT. It encodes CASSGLTGSRSPLHF.

This clone was counted a few times. The chain couples TRBV30 to TRBJ2-7, with 7 bases aligning to TRBD2. CDR3 length: 15 amino acids. Germline CDR1 is GTSNPN and CDR2 is SVGIG (reference sequence). Trimming took 0 bases from V and 7 from J; bases not matched to a gene: 12. CDR3 region: CAWSVGSGGGLEQYF. CDR3 bases: TGTGCCTGGAGTGTAGGTTCGGGAGGAGGATTAGAGCAGTACTTC.

The chain couples TRBV7-9 to TRBJ2-4; TRBD2 matches 15 bases. The V gene's germline CDR1 is SEHNR and CDR2 FQNEAQ (reference sequence). V dropped 3 bases and J dropped 0; count of bases not matched to a gene: 6. This CDR3 region has 19 residues. CDR3 amino acids: CASSLGLAGGYVAKNIQYF. CDR3 nucleotide sequence: TGTGCCAGCAGCTTGGGACTAGCGGGAGGATACGTAGCCAAAAACATTCAGTACTTC.